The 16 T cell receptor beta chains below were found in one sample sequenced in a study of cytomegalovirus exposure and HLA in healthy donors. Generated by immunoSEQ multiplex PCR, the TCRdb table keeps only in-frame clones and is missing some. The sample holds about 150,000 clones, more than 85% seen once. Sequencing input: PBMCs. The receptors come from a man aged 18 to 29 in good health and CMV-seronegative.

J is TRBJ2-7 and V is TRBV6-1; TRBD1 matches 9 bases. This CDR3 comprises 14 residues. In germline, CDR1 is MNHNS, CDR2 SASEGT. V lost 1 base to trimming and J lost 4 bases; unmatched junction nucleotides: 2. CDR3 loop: CASSEVQGAYEQYV. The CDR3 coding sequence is TGTGCCAGCAGTGAAGTACAGGGGGCTTACGAGCAGTACGTC.

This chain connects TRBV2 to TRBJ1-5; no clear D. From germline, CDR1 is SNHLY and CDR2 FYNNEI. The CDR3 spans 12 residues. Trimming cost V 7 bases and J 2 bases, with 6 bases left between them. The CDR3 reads CASTAGNQPQHF. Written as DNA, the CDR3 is TGTGCCAGCACCGCGGGCAATCAGCCCCAGCATTTT. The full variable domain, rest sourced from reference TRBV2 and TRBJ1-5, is EPEVTQTPSHQVTQMGQEVILRCVPISNHLYFYWYRQILGQKVEFLVSFYNNEISEKSEIFDDQFSVERPDGSNFTLKIRSTKLEDSAMYFCASTAGNQPQHFGDGTRLSIL.

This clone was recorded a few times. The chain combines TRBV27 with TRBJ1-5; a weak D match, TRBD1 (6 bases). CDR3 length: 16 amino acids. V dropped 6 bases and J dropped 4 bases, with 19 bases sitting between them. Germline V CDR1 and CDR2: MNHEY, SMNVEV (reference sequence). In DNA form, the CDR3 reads TGTGCCAGCAGGCTGGACGGACAGATGACAAATCAGCCCCAGCATTTT. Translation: CASRLDGQMTNQPQHF.

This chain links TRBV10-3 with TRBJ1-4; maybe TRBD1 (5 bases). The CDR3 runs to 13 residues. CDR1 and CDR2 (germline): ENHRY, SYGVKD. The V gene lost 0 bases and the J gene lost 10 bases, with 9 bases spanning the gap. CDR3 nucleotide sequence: TGTGCCATCAGTGAGTCTGGGGGAGGAAAACTGTTTTTT. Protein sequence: CAISESGGGKLFF.

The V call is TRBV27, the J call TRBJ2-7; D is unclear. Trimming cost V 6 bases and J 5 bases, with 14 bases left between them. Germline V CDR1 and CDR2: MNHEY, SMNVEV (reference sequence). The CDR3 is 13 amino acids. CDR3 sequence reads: CASRPSQSNEQYF. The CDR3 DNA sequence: TGTGCCAGCAGACCAAGTCAGTCCAACGAGCAGTACTTC.

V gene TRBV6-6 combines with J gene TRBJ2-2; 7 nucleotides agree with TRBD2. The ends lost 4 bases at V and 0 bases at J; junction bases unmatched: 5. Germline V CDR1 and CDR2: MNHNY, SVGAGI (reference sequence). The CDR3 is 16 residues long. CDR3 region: CASSLTSSANTGELFF. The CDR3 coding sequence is TGTGCCAGCAGTTTGACTAGCAGCGCGAACACCGGGGAGCTGTTTTTT.

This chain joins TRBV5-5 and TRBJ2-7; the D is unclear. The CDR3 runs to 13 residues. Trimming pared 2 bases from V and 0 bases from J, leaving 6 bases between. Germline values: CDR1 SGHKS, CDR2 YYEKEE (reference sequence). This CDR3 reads CASSLQSSYEQYV. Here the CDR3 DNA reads TGTGCCAGCAGCTTACAGAGCTCCTACGAGCAGTACGTC.

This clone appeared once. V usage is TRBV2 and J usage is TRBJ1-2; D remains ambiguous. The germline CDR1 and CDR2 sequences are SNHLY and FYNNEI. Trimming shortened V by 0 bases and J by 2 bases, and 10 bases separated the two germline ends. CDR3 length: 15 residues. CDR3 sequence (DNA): TGTGCCAGCAGTGAAGCGCGGGCAGCGAACTATGGCTACACCTTC. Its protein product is CASSEARAANYGYTF.

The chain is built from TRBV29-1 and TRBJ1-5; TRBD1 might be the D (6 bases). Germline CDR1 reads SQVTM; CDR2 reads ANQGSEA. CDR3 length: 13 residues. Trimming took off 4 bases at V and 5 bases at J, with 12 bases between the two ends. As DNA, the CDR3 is TGCAGCGTTGGAGGGGGAGGGGATCAGCCCCAGCATTTT. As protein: CSVGGGGDQPQHF.

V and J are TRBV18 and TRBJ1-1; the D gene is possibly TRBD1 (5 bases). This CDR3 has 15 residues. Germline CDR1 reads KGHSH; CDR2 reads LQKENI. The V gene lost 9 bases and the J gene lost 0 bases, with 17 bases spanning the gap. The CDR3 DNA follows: TGTGCCAGTCGACCTAGGGGACTTTTGAACACTGAAGCTTTCTTT. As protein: CASRPRGLLNTEAFF.

CDR3 region: CASSSRTGDTEAFF. The CDR3 DNA reads as TGTGCCAGCAGTTCTCGGACAGGCGACACTGAAGCTTTCTTT. The rearrangement joins TRBV27 to TRBJ1-1, with 7 nucleotides matching TRBD1. Trimming at V came to 4 bases and at J to 3 bases, leaving 5 bases not matched to a gene. This CDR3 contains 14 residues. Per the germline V gene, CDR1 is MNHEY and CDR2 is SMNVEV (reference sequence).

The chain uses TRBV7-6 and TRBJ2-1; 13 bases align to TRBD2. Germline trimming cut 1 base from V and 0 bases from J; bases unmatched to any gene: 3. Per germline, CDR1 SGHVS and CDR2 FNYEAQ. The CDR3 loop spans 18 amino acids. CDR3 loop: CASSLETSGGTSYNEQFF. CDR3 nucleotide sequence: TGTGCCAGCAGCTTAGAGACTAGCGGGGGGACCTCCTACAATGAGCAGTTCTTC.

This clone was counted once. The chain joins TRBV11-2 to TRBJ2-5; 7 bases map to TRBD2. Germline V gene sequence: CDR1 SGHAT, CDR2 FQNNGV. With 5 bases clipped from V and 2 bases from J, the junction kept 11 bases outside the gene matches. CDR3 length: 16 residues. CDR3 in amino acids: CASSRRGNSLQETQYF. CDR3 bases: TGTGCCAGCAGCAGGCGGGGGAACTCCCTTCAAGAGACCCAGTACTTC.

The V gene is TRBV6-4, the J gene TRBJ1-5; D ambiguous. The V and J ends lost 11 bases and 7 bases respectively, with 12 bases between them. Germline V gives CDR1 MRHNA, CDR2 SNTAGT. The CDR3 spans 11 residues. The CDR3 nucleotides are TGTGCCGGAGACGGAGGCCAGCCCCAGCATTTT. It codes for CAGDGGQPQHF.

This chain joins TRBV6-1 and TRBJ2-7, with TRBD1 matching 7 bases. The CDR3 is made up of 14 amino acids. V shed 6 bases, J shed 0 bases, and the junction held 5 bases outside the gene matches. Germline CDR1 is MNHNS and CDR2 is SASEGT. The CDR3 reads CASRDRASSYEQYV. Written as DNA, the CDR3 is TGTGCCAGCAGAGACAGGGCATCCTCCTACGAGCAGTACGTC.

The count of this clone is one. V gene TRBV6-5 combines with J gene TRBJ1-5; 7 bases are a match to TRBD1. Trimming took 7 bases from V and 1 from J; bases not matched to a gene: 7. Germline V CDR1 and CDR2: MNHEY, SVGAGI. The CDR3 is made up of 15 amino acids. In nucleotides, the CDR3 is TGTGCCAGCAAAAGACAGGGTGCGAGCAATCAGCCCCAGCATTTT. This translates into CASKRQGASNQPQHF.